This T cell receptor (beta chain) derives from a study of cytomegalovirus exposure and HLA in healthy donors. The study, taken as a whole, reports: In a later analysis, TCR association rates varied by HLA locus: DRB1 most, HLA-C fewest. With later analysis, a missense DCLRE1C variant became linked to TCR beta V- and J-gene trimming. Excluded were some V segments that proved indistinguishable, including TRBV6-2 and TRBV6-3.

The PCR made use of 60 Vbeta and 13 Jbeta primers. Sequencing used immunoSEQ multiplex PCR; TCRdb keeps in-frame clones, though not all of them. The profile shows roughly 240,000 clones, about 85% of them singletons. The CDR3 contains 15 residues. Trimming removed 0 bases from V and 6 bases from J, with 11 bases in between. Germline V gene data show CDR1 as WSHSY and CDR2 as SAAADI. About this clone: The antigen is not known.

Sampled while nominally healthy, donors likely had unrecorded immune exposures. Material: PBMCs. This sequence joins TRBV10-2 and TRBJ2-2; D uncertain. The receptor was isolated from a girl aged 2-10 years in good health and CMV-seronegative. The CDR3, as DNA: TGCGCCAGCAGTGAGTCGCCTAGGTATGCCGGGGAGCTGTTTTTT. Translated: CASSESPRYAGELFF.